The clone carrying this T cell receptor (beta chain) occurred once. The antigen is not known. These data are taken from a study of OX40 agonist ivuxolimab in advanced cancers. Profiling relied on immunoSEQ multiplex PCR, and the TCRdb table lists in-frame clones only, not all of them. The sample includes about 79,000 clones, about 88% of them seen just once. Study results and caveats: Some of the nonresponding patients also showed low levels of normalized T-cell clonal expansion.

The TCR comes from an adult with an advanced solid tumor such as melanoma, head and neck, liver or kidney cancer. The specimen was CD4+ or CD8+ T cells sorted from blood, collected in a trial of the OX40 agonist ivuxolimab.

CDR3 nucleotide sequence: TGTGCCAGCAGTTTATCAGCGGGAGGCCTCCCTTACGAGCAGTACTTC. Protein: CASSLSAGGLPYEQYF. The gene calls are TRBV28 and TRBJ2-7, with 9 bases fitting TRBD2. Trimming cost V 1 base and J 4 bases; bases outside gene matches: 8. This CDR3 has 16 amino acids. CDR1 and CDR2 from the germline V gene are MDHEN and SYDVKM.